This TCR beta chain was identified during a study of blood T cell repertoires in COVID-19 (dated by TCRdb to about 2020). For the study in its entirety: Samples covering the acute and convalescent phases of COVID-19 were provided by collaborators in the United States, Italy and Spain. The repertoires were released in a freely available public database intended as a resource for research on the immune response to SARS-CoV-2. Where HLA class I and class II types were available, the types were taken from metadata supplied by the sample provider, not from assay-based typing. The prospective study material was composed of cDNA or gDNA derived from T cells, B-cell-depleted T cells, or PBMCs. Samples were obtained from the ongoing ImmuneRACE study (first 160 participants) and from 1,254 subjects provided by 6 global collaborators. The dataset comprised deeply sampled blood TCRbeta repertoires from subjects exposed to, actively infected with, or recovered from COVID-19. Nearly every sample came with metadata listing a de-identified subject ID, COVID-19 status, age in years and sex.

What the research found in general, with its limitations: The quantity of clinical and demographic metadata differed by source and by participant and was supplied without curation.

The immunoSEQ Assay, a bias-controlled multiplex PCR, was used to amplify TCRbeta CDR3 regions from genomic DNA. As for the authors' bioinformatics: Within the assay, amplification of reference gene primers was used to estimate how many nucleated cells each sample contained. Sequence reads were collapsed and filtered to measure the absolute abundance of every unique TCRbeta CDR3 rearrangement. For each sample, productive Simpson clonality was calculated as the square root of Simpson's diversity index over productive rearrangements. In its TCRdb copy, this immuneACCESS table keeps in-frame sequences only and misses some clones. Where compared with another copy, unresolved V genes explain less than half of these, and the others have no known cause. V, J and clone size were drawn from that table, and D and trimming were deduced from the DNA. The sample table contains 350,000 or so clones; only one count was recorded for around 90% of them. The top ten constitute 3% to 4.5% of the sample.

The CDR3 starts with the cysteine, ends with the phenylalanine, and has 15 residues. The read is trimmed to its CDR3 DNA, 45 bases read in frame from base 1. The germline V gene encodes CDR1 LNHDA and CDR2 SQIVND (reference sequence). The V end loses 6 bases and the J end loses 5 bases, and a stretch of 19 bases separates them. Turning to this clone: The antigen this receptor binds is unknown. Base quality data are lacking; no much larger clone is found one base away.

One collaborating source in Seattle enrolled patients while the patients were actively infected and followed the patients over time throughout the course of disease. Each collaborating institution followed its own protocols to collect whole blood in K2EDTA tubes. Collaborator samples were shipped for TCRbeta analysis as frozen whole blood, isolated PBMCs, or DNA extracted from either sample type. Sequencing was done on a sample of peripheral blood. The sequence is built from TRBV19 and TRBJ2-5; TRBD2 is a weak D gene call, 5 bases matching. This clonotype originated in a woman aged 60-70 years with COVID-19, enrolled during active disease. The nucleotide sequence is given as TGTGCCAGTAGCCCTACTGTCGGGGTGATTGAGACCCAGTACTTC. The translation is CASSPTVGVIETQYF. Here the CDR3 is joined to the reference TRBV19 and TRBJ2-5 genes, and the full variable domain is: DGGITQSPKYLFRKEGQNVTLSCEQNLNHDAMYWYRQDPGQGLRLIYYSQIVNDFQKGDIAEGYSVSREKKESFPLTVTSAQKNPTAFYLCASSPTVGVIETQYFGPGTRLLVL.